A selection of T cell receptor beta chains follows, all from one sample in a study of shared clonotypes between healthy human individuals. Assay used: immunoSEQ multiplex PCR; TCRdb lists only in-frame clones, some missing. The sample records approximately 1.9 million clones, 93% being singletons. Sequences were obtained from naive CD8+ T cells from PBMCs. These receptors all stem from a man between 18 and 29 years old in good health. Some clones in this sample may be carry-over from other donors' samples. Both conserved end residues are part of each CDR3. Fields, in order: V gene, clone size, J gene, D gene, CDR3 protein, CDR3 DNA. D genes are given only for firm matches. Rows give clone size only sometimes, using once, few, many, or a class for an expanded clone.

TRBV12-1	.	TRBJ2-3	.	CASSLGLAGVVPDTQYF	TGTGCCAGCAGCCTGGGACTAGCGGGAGTGGTCCCAGATACGCAGTATTTT
TRBV7-9	.	TRBJ2-3	.	CASSPRVPSGTDTQYF	TGTGCCAGCAGCCCTAGGGTCCCTAGCGGCACAGATACGCAGTATTTT
TRBV6-6	.	TRBJ2-2	TRBD1	CASSRGPGELFF	TGTGCCAGCAGTAGGGGGCCCGGGGAGCTGTTTTTT
TRBV6-1	.	TRBJ1-5	.	CASIRGGVLNQPQHF	TGTGCCAGCATTCGGGGGGGAGTTCTCAATCAGCCCCAGCATTTT
TRBV7-6	.	TRBJ1-2	TRBD1	CASSLGTGGYGYTF	TGTGCCAGCAGCTTAGGGACAGGCGGCTATGGCTACACCTTC
TRBV5-1	.	TRBJ2-1	TRBD1	CASSKGRDRGPFSYNEQFF	TGCGCCAGCAGCAAAGGCCGGGACAGGGGGCCATTTTCCTACAATGAGCAGTTCTTC
TRBV7-9	.	TRBJ2-1	TRBD1	CASSLGRGLHNEQFF	TGTGCCAGCAGCTTAGGCAGGGGGCTGCACAATGAGCAGTTCTTC
TRBV7-8	.	TRBJ2-7	TRBD2	CASSFVLAGGLPYEQYF	TGTGCCAGCAGCTTCGTGCTAGCGGGAGGACTACCCTACGAGCAGTACTTC
TRBV13	.	TRBJ2-3	.	CASSGPRGVATDTQYF	TGTGCCAGCAGCGGACCAAGGGGGGTTGCCACAGATACGCAGTATTTT
TRBV9	.	TRBJ1-1	.	CASRTGGANTEAFF	TGTGCCAGCAGAACCGGAGGGGCGAACACTGAAGCTTTCTTT
TRBV7-2	.	TRBJ1-5	TRBD1	CASSEDRASNQPQHF	TGTGCCAGCAGCGAGGACAGGGCCAGCAATCAGCCCCAGCATTTT
TRBV4-3	.	TRBJ2-3	TRBD2	CASSQALASGYTQYF	TGCGCCAGCAGCCAGGCCTTGGCTAGCGGATATACGCAGTATTTT
TRBV5-6	.	TRBJ2-7	.	CASSTDLESEQYF	TGTGCCAGCAGCACCGACCTGGAGTCCGAGCAGTACTTC
TRBV5-8	.	TRBJ2-1	.	CASSFREYNEQFF	TGTGCCAGCAGTTTCCGGGAGTACAATGAGCAGTTCTTC
TRBV27	.	TRBJ2-7	.	CASSLSGLLYEQYF	TGTGCCAGCAGTTTATCGGGACTCCTCTACGAGCAGTACTTC
TRBV27	.	TRBJ2-3	TRBD2	CASSLSAGGHTDTQYF	TGTGCCAGCAGTTTAAGTGCGGGAGGGCACACAGATACGCAGTATTTT
TRBV7-9	.	TRBJ2-2	.	CASHREKANTGELFF	TGTGCCAGTCACAGGGAAAAGGCGAACACCGGGGAGCTGTTTTTT
TRBV27	.	TRBJ2-7	.	CASIGQGFYEQYF	TGTGCCAGCATCGGGCAGGGGTTCTACGAGCAGTACTTC
TRBV6-6	.	TRBJ2-3	.	CASNPGMADTQYF	TGTGCCAGCAACCCAGGGATGGCAGATACGCAGTATTTT
TRBV30	.	TRBJ2-7	TRBD2	CAWSLIPGLTYLQYF	TGTGCCTGGAGTTTAATACCGGGACTAACTTATCTGCAGTACTTC
TRBV29-1	once	TRBJ2-2	.	CSGEGGSGELFF	TGCAGCGGCGAAGGGGGATCCGGGGAGCTGTTTTTT
TRBV27	once	TRBJ1-4	TRBD1	CASRRTGRAANEKLFF	TGTGCCAGCAGGAGGACAGGGCGAGCGGCTAATGAAAAACTGTTTTTT
TRBV19	once	TRBJ1-1	.	CASRDLRYTEAFF	TGTGCCAGTAGGGACCTTAGGTACACTGAAGCTTTCTTT
TRBV28	once	TRBJ2-4	.	CASSLTVAKNIQYF	TGTGCCAGCAGTTTAACGGTAGCCAAAAACATTCAGTACTTC
TRBV5-1	.	TRBJ1-2	.	CASRDRTNYGYTF	TGCGCCAGCAGGGACAGAACTAACTATGGCTACACCTTC
TRBV11-3	.	TRBJ2-7	.	CASSLENSYEQYF	TGTGCCAGCAGCCTCGAGAACTCCTACGAGCAGTACTTC
TRBV9	.	TRBJ1-2	.	CASSDRKDTDNYGYTF	TGTGCCAGCAGCGACCGTAAGGACACCGACAACTATGGCTACACCTTC
TRBV5-6	.	TRBJ2-6	.	CASSLGDTLSGANVLTF	TGTGCCAGCAGCTTGGGGGACACACTCTCTGGGGCCAACGTCCTGACTTTC
TRBV28	.	TRBJ2-7	.	CASSLYGEGVSYEQYF	TGTGCCAGCAGTTTATATGGTGAAGGGGTTTCTTACGAGCAGTACTTC
TRBV27	.	TRBJ2-7	TRBD2	CASSLWLAGADEQYF	TGTGCCAGCAGTTTATGGCTAGCGGGCGCGGACGAGCAGTACTTC
TRBV19	.	TRBJ1-2	.	CASSIEGRHGYTF	TGTGCCAGTAGTATAGAAGGCCGACATGGCTACACCTTC
TRBV7-9	.	TRBJ2-7	.	CASSSDYEQYF	TGTGCCAGCAGCTCAGACTACGAGCAGTACTTC
TRBV4-1	.	TRBJ2-2	.	CASSPNGGVNTGELFF	TGCGCCAGCAGCCCCAACGGGGGAGTGAACACCGGGGAGCTGTTTTTT
TRBV5-6	once	TRBJ1-2	.	CASSPGVPNYGYTF	TGTGCCAGCAGCCCGGGGGTGCCTAACTATGGCTACACCTTC
TRBV9	few	TRBJ1-1	.	CASSVGGVGTEAFF	TGTGCCAGCAGCGTAGGGGGCGTGGGCACTGAAGCTTTCTTT
TRBV6-5	once	TRBJ1-2	.	CAATGVNYGYTF	TGTGCCGCCACGGGGGTAAACTATGGCTACACCTTC
TRBV7-9	once	TRBJ1-5	TRBD1	CASSSGGRNQPQHF	TGTGCCAGCAGCTCAGGGGGACGCAATCAGCCCCAGCATTTT
TRBV5-6	.	TRBJ1-3	.	CASSFGISGNTIYF	TGTGCCAGCAGCTTCGGGATCTCTGGAAACACCATATATTTT
TRBV5-6	.	TRBJ2-3	TRBD1	CASSGDRGTDTQYF	TGTGCCAGCAGCGGGGACAGGGGTACAGATACGCAGTATTTT